This T cell receptor beta chain comes out of a study of blood T cells in healthy people across ages. Whole-study context: Template switching picked up about one barcoded beta molecule for each two T cells.

Overall study findings and caveats: Diversity was estimated from one million T cells, and these estimates were considered underestimates.

The germline V gene encodes CDR1 SQVTM and CDR2 ANQGSEA. The ends were cut back, 4 bases at V and 5 bases at J, with 18 bases in the middle. This CDR3 has 14 residues. With a J-beta primer mix and a sample-barcoded 5' primer, a second PCR ran 7 to 11 cycles. Each CDR3 protein gets one entry after TCRdb re-called the 5' RACE reads with MiXCR. The sample includes about 840,000 distinct CDR3 sequences, almost 30% of them seen just once. This clonotype was counted many times. Its antigen is unidentified. The same sample was also used in a study of T cells of mothers and their children. That study adds: A few mothers and their six children, all healthy Caucasians, donated. Reads obtained per mother exceeded 8.5 million TCR beta CDR3 reads, with roughly 3.3 million obtained per child.

The sequenced material came from blood. This receptor was obtained from a woman between 40 and 50 years old in good health. V is TRBV29-1 and J is TRBJ2-7; perhaps TRBD2 as D (6 bases). Written as DNA, the CDR3 is TGCAGCGTTGGGCAGGGAGTAGAGCGGGACGAGCAGTACTTC. It codes for CSVGQGVERDEQYF.